This passage covers 17 T cell receptor beta chains from one sample sequenced in a study of regulatory T cells. Study-wide points: Hydrophobic residues at CDR3 positions 6 and 7 were enriched in conventional CD4+ T cells of CD3G-deficient patients.

The PCR used 52 TRBV and 13 TRBJ primers. Sequencing used immunoSEQ multiplex PCR; TCRdb keeps in-frame clones, though not all of them. The sample has almost 30,000 clones, about 90% seen once. Their specific antigens are unknown. Sequences were obtained from conventional CD4+ T cells sorted from blood. The receptors derive from a person aged 18 to 29 with CD3G deficiency.

V is TRBV28 and J is TRBJ1-2; 7 positions agree with TRBD1. This CDR3 contains 13 residues. The V gene's germline CDR1 is MDHEN and CDR2 SYDVKM. The junction had 8 bases not matched to a gene; V was cut back by 6 bases and J by 7 bases. The CDR3 protein is CASSLGQAIGYTF. The CDR3, as DNA: TGTGCCAGCAGCCTTGGACAGGCGATTGGCTACACCTTC.

The chain employs TRBV6-1 and TRBJ2-3, with a tentative D call TRBD1 (6 bases). This CDR3 contains 13 residues. Germline V CDR1 and CDR2: MNHNS, SASEGT. Trimming removed 7 bases at V and 0 bases at J, with 8 bases between. CDR3: CASKQGSTDTQYF. CDR3 nucleotides: TGTGCCAGCAAACAGGGTAGCACAGATACGCAGTATTTT.

The V gene is TRBV19, the J gene TRBJ2-1, with 7 nucleotides matching TRBD2. V shed 5 bases and J 7 bases; nucleotides not matched to a gene: 14. Germline V gene data show CDR1 as LNHDA and CDR2 as SQIVND (reference sequence). This CDR3 has 16 amino acids. The CDR3 DNA reads TGTGCCAGTAGTCCCTCTAAAGGACGGGAGGTAAATGAGCAGTTCTTC. Protein: CASSPSKGREVNEQFF.

V and J are TRBV7-6 and TRBJ2-1, with 7 bases matching TRBD2. Germline assignment: CDR1 SGHVS and CDR2 FNYEAQ. The ends lost 1 base at V and 5 bases at J; junction bases unmatched: 5. The CDR3 loop spans 15 amino acids. CDR3 coding DNA: TGTGCCAGCAGCTTAGACCCGGGAGGCCACAATGAGCAGTTCTTC. Residues: CASSLDPGGHNEQFF.

The chain carries TRBV5-1 and TRBJ2-3; TRBD2 matches at 12 bases. The germline CDR1 and CDR2 sequences are SGHRS and YFSETQ. V lost 3 bases and J lost 4; bases outside the gene matches: 3. CDR3 length: 15 residues. CDR3 in amino acids: CASSSLAGGADTQYF. The CDR3 bases are TGCGCCAGCAGCTCACTAGCGGGAGGCGCAGATACGCAGTATTTT.

The chain links TRBV28 to TRBJ2-1; 11 bases are a match to TRBD2. The CDR3 consists of 15 residues. Germline-derived CDR1 and CDR2 are MDHEN and SYDVKM. After removal of 6 bases from V and 5 bases from J, the junction contained 6 bases not matched to a gene. CDR3 sequence reads: CASRPGTSGNNEQFF. DNA of the CDR3: TGTGCCAGCAGGCCGGGGACTAGCGGAAACAATGAGCAGTTCTTC.

The chain joins TRBV28 to TRBJ2-7, with TRBD1 matching 7 bases. V was pared by 6 bases and J by 3 bases, with 8 bases of the junction left unmatched. This CDR3 is 14 amino acids long. The germline V gene has CDR1 MDHEN and CDR2 SYDVKM. The CDR3 sequence is CASSLRQGNYEQYF. In DNA form, the CDR3 reads TGTGCCAGCAGCCTCCGACAGGGCAACTACGAGCAGTACTTC.

V and J are TRBV11-2 and TRBJ2-7; unclear D gene. CDR1 and CDR2 from the germline V gene are SGHAT and FQNNGV. The CDR3 consists of 12 residues. V was trimmed by 1 base and J by 6 bases, leaving 7 bases between them. The CDR3 DNA sequence: TGTGCCAGCAGCTTAGGTTTTGGCGAGCAGTACTTC. Translation gives CASSLGFGEQYF.

V usage is TRBV15 and J usage is TRBJ2-7; a possible D gene is TRBD2 (6 bases). Germline loops: CDR1 LNHNV, CDR2 YYDKDF (reference sequence). The CDR3 contains 16 residues. Trimming removed 1 base from V and 0 bases from J, with 13 bases in between. The CDR3 DNA sequence: TGTGCCACCAGCAGAGGGAGGGGACCGTCCTCCTACGAGCAGTACTTC. Translation gives CATSRGRGPSSYEQYF.

The V gene is TRBV7-2, the J gene TRBJ2-7, with D uncertain. The CDR3 runs to 14 residues. The V and J ends lost 6 bases and 0 bases respectively, with 12 bases between them. Per the germline V gene, CDR1 is SGHTA and CDR2 is FQGNSA. CDR3 sequence reads: CASRSALSSYEQYF. The DNA for the CDR3 is TGTGCCAGCAGGTCCGCCCTGAGCTCCTACGAGCAGTACTTC.

This clone was observed a single time. The chain carries TRBV4-2 and TRBJ1-6, with D tentatively TRBD1 (5 bases). Germline-derived CDR1 and CDR2 are LGHNA and YNFKEQ. The CDR3 runs 13 residues. V lost 5 bases and J 13 bases, leaving 15 bases between the germline ends. This CDR3 reads CASSFREAQPLHF. In DNA, the CDR3 is TGTGCCAGCAGCTTCAGGGAAGCGCAGCCCCTCCACTTT.

This chain connects TRBV6-1 to TRBJ2-7; D may be TRBD1 (6 bases). The germline V gene encodes CDR1 MNHNS and CDR2 SASEGT. The CDR3 runs 13 residues. Trimming removed 10 bases at V and 2 bases at J, with 15 bases between. The CDR3 coding sequence is TGTGCCACCAAACGGGACACAACCTACGAGCAGTACTTC. This translates into CATKRDTTYEQYF.

CDR3 sequence (DNA): TGTGCCAGCAGCTTCATCGGGACAGGACTTAATGGTGAAAAACTGTTTTTT. Encoded protein: CASSFIGTGLNGEKLFF. J is TRBJ1-4 and V is TRBV11-3, with 8 bases lining up with TRBD1. Germline trimming cut 3 bases from V and 7 bases from J; bases unmatched to any gene: 13. CDR1 is SGHNT and CDR2 is YENEEA in the germline V gene. The CDR3 extends over 17 amino acids.

The J gene is TRBJ2-1, the V gene TRBV5-1, with 10 bases lining up with TRBD2. Germline assignment: CDR1 SGHRS and CDR2 YFSETQ. The CDR3 consists of 15 residues. The V segment lost 0 bases and the J segment 9 bases; nucleotides outside the gene matches: 6. CDR3 nucleotides: TGCGCCAGCAGCTTGGAGGGACTAGCGAGGGGTGAGCAGTTCTTC. Amino acid sequence: CASSLEGLARGEQFF.

The chain is built from TRBV7-2 and TRBJ2-2, with D uncertain. The CDR3 consists of 12 residues. Looked up from germline, CDR1 is SGHTA and CDR2 is FQGNSA. V lost 3 bases to trimming and J lost 4 bases, with 3 bases between them. This chain's CDR3 is CASSFSTGELFF. The CDR3, as DNA: TGTGCCAGCAGCTTTAGCACCGGGGAGCTGTTTTTT. The full variable domain, in which reference TRBV7-2 and TRBJ2-2 provide the parts outside the CDR3, is GAGVSQSPSNKVTEKGKDVELRCDPISGHTALYWYRQSLGQGLEFLIYFQGNSAPDKSGLPSDRFSAERTGGSVSTLTIQRTQQEDSAVYLCASSFSTGELFFGEGSRLTVL.

CDR3 bases: TGTGCCAGCAGCCCGCCCCGGGGAAGAGCTGGCTACACCTTC. This gives the protein CASSPPRGRAGYTF. V gene TRBV28 combines with J gene TRBJ1-2; D is uncertain. The CDR3 runs to 14 residues. Trimming removed 6 bases from V and 7 bases from J, with 18 bases in between. Germline loops: CDR1 MDHEN, CDR2 SYDVKM.

This clone was recorded once. The identical CDR3 is also encoded by other nucleotide sequences in the sample. The J gene is TRBJ1-1, the V gene TRBV9; D remains ambiguous. This CDR3 spans 13 amino acids. V lost 0 bases, J lost 1 base, and 4 bases lay in between. Germline CDR1 SGDLS, CDR2 YYNGEE. This chain's CDR3 is CASSVGPNTEAFF. The CDR3 DNA reads TGTGCCAGCAGCGTAGGGCCGAACACTGAAGCTTTCTTT.